A selection of T cell receptor beta chains follows, all from one sample in a study of blood T cell repertoires in COVID-19. The method was immunoSEQ multiplex PCR; TCRdb's version includes in-frame clones alone and lacks a portion of them. This sample carries roughly 100,000 clones, roughly nine tenths of them seen once, and the ten largest clones take over 15%. The material sequenced was peripheral blood. These receptors all stem from a woman aged 80 or over in a cohort sampled during active COVID-19. CDR3s include the opening cysteine and the closing phenylalanine or tryptophan. The order of the fields is D gene, clone size, J gene, V gene, CDR3 DNA, CDR3 protein. D genes are given only for firm matches. The size of a clone is reported for some rows only, either as once, few or many, or as a class for expanded clones.

TRBD1 | - | TRBJ2-3 | TRBV3-1/TRBV3-2 | TGTGCCAGCAGCCAATGGGACAGGGTGAAAGAGAGGACGCAGTATTTT | CASSQWDRVKERTQYF
- | - | TRBJ2-1 | TRBV12-5 | TGTGCTAGTGGTGGGGGGAACCCCTACAATGAGCAGTTCTTC | CASGGGNPYNEQFF
- | - | TRBJ2-3 | TRBV6-5 | TGTGCCAGCAAGACTAGGGATAGCACAGATACGCAGTATTTT | CASKTRDSTDTQYF
- | - | TRBJ2-7 | TRBV4-2 | TGTGCCAGCAGCCAGCCTCCGGGGGAGAAGATCGAGCAGTACTTC | CASSQPPGEKIEQYF
TRBD2 | - | TRBJ2-4 | TRBV6-4 | TGTGCCAGCAGGACAAACCGGGGTAGCGGGAGGGCCCTTTTGGTTCAGTACTTC | CASRTNRGSGRALLVQYF
- | - | TRBJ1-2 | TRBV6-5 | TGTGCCACACGACAGGAGGCCTATGGCTACACCTTC | CATRQEAYGYTF
TRBD1 | - | TRBJ1-1 | TRBV6-1 | TGTGCCAGCAGTGAATTAGGGACAGGGCGCGGCCACACTGAAGCTTTCTTT | CASSELGTGRGHTEAFF
TRBD1 | - | TRBJ1-1 | TRBV9 | TGTGCCAGCAGCGTTACAGGGGACAGGAACACTGAAGCTTTCTTT | CASSVTGDRNTEAFF
- | - | TRBJ2-7 | TRBV10-2 | TGCGCCAGCAGTGTCGGTACGGGATTCGAGCAGTACTTC | CASSVGTGFEQYF
TRBD2 | once | TRBJ2-3 | TRBV7-2 | TGTGCCAGCAATAAAGGACTAGGTAGCACAGATACGCAGTATTTT | CASNKGLGSTDTQYF
- | - | TRBJ1-1 | TRBV3-1/TRBV3-2 | TGTGCCAGCAGCCAACCAACACAGAACACTGAAGCTTTCTTT | CASSQPTQNTEAFF
TRBD1 | - | TRBJ1-1 | TRBV19 | TGTGCCAGTACCTTGGGACAGGATTTTGAAGCTTTCTTT | CASTLGQDFEAFF
TRBD1 | - | TRBJ2-3 | TRBV24-1 | TGTGCCACCCAAACCGGACAGGGCCAGGAGCGGTCCACAGATACGCAGTATTTT | CATQTGQGQERSTDTQYF
- | - | TRBJ2-7 | TRBV6-1 | TGTGCCAGCAGTGAAGCTGGTTTCGGGGGCGAGCAGTACTTC | CASSEAGFGGEQYF
TRBD2 | - | TRBJ2-7 | TRBV13 | TGTGCCAGCAGCTTTTCGCCAGGTACTAGCGGCTACTCCTACGAGCAGTACTTC | CASSFSPGTSGYSYEQYF
- | - | TRBJ1-1 | TRBV6-6 | TGTGCCAGCAGGGCTCAGAGGGCCACGCTGGAAGCTTTCTTT | CASRAQRATLEAFF
- | few | TRBJ1-1 | TRBV10-1 | TGCGCCAGCAGTAGACAAAACACTGAAGCTTTCTTT | CASSRQNTEAFF
- | - | TRBJ2-6 | TRBV19 | TGTGCCAGTAACCCTACAGGGACAACTGGGGCCAACGTCCTGACTTTC | CASNPTGTTGANVLTF
- | - | TRBJ2-7 | TRBV30 | TGTGCCTGGTTCCTCCCTGACAGACGGGAGCAGTACTTC | CAWFLPDRREQYF
TRBD1 | - | TRBJ2-2 | TRBV3-1/TRBV3-2 | TGTGCCAGCAGCCAAGATAGGGGGCTCGCCGGGGAGCTGTTTTTT | CASSQDRGLAGELFF
- | once | TRBJ2-1 | TRBV4-1 | TGCGCCAGCAGCCAAGGTTCAGGGCTTACCTACAATGAGCAGTTCTTC | CASSQGSGLTYNEQFF
- | - | TRBJ2-3 | TRBV14 | TGTGCCAGCAGCCAAGAACCGCCGGAGACGCAGTATTTT | CASSQEPPETQYF
TRBD1 | - | TRBJ2-3 | TRBV28 | TGTGCCAGCAGTTTGGGACAGGGGGGGAGCACAGATACGCAGTATTTT | CASSLGQGGSTDTQYF
- | - | TRBJ2-1 | TRBV5-1 | TGCGCCAGCAGCTTGGATAGGACTACCTACAATGAGCAGTTCTTC | CASSLDRTTYNEQFF